This T cell receptor (beta chain) was recovered during a study of human T cells and chemical hapten exposure. As to time point: patch test 1, 2 weeks after DPC sensitization. The treatment was: therapeutic diphenylcyclopropenone sensitization with weekly scalp DPC. Patch tests were applied only after blood draws. Every donor had alopecia and was 18 to 70 years old; all were suitable for DPC. Unfractionated whole blood yielded the extracted total RNA. TCRdb re-derived calls from the RACE reads in MiXCR, one entry per CDR3 protein. The repertoire holds approximately 400,000 distinct CDR3 sequences, with roughly 4.8% as singletons. Findings and limits, study-wide: Large CDR3 similarity clusters arose significantly more often from expanded TCRs than from controls.

Germline V CDR1 and CDR2: SGHVS, FNYEAQ. V lost 10 bases to trimming and J lost 1 base, with 21 bases between them. The CDR3 contains 16 residues. This clonotype was observed many times. Antigen: not known. Sequencing used whole blood, obtained in connection with sensitization to the hapten diphenylcyclopropenone (DPC). The clonotype comes from a woman in her fifties or sixties with alopecia areata. Some clones in this sample may be carry-over from other donors' samples. This chain connects TRBV7-6 to TRBJ2-3, with D possibly being TRBD1 (5 bases). The DNA for the CDR3 is TGTGCCAAAAGGAAGCAGGGTCCCCTCGGCACAGATACGCAGTATTTT. Its translation: CAKRKQGPLGTDTQYF.